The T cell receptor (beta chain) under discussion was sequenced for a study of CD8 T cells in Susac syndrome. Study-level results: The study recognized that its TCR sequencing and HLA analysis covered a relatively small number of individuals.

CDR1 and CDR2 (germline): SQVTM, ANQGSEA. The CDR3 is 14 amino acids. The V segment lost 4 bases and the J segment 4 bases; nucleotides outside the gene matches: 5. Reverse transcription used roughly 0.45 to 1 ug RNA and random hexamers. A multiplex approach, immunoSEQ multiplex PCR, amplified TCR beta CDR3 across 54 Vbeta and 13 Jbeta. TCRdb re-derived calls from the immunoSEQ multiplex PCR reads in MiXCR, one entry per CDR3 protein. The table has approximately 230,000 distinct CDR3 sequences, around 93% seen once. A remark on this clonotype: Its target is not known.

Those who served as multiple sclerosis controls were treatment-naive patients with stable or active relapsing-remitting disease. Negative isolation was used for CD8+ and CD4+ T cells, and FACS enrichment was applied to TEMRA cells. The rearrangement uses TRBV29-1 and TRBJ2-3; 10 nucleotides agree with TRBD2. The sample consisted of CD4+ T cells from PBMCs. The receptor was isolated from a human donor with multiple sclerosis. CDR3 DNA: TGCAGCGTTGCGCTAGCGGGAGTCCCAGATACGCAGTATTTT. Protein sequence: CSVALAGVPDTQYF.